This T cell receptor (beta chain) was captured in a study of blood T cell repertoires in COVID-19. CDR1 and CDR2 (germline): LGHNA, YSLEER. The CDR3 extends over 15 amino acids. The V segment lost 5 bases and the J segment 5 bases; nucleotides outside the gene matches: 10. Per the original methods: Quantification of nucleated cells was approximated via reference gene primer amplification. The repertoire was sequenced with immunoSEQ multiplex PCR; TCRdb's copy has only in-frame clones and lacks some. V and J calls and clone size follow that table, whereas D and trimming were derived from the DNA. The data contain 55,000 to 85,000 clones, just over 90% of them singletons.

This sequence was found in a woman in her late teens or twenties with acute or convalescent COVID-19. Sample: peripheral blood. The chain joins TRBV4-3 to TRBJ1-1; 8 nucleotides align to TRBD1. For the CDR3, the DNA is TGCGCCAGCAGCTTACAGAGGACAGGGAAGACTGAAGCTTTCTTT. Its protein is CASSLQRTGKTEAFF.